The 20 T cell receptor beta chains listed next were all sequenced from one sample in a study of T-cell reconstitution after alpha-beta-depleted transplantation in children. Unique molecular identifiers were incorporated when the TCRbeta library was constructed. TCRdb processed the PCR reads anew with MiXCR; each CDR3 protein has one entry. There are about a million distinct CDR3 sequences in the sample; about 31% occur only once, and over 25% lies in the top ten. Sequences were derived from PBMCs, mostly from graft donor cells, sampled 360 days after TCRalphabeta/CD19-depleted stem cell transplant. All receptors derive from a boy in the first two years of life who had a stem cell transplant for SCID, so the T cells may come from the graft donor.

This chain uses TRBV29-1 with TRBJ2-3; 10 bases map to TRBD2. Germline V lookup: CDR1 SQVTM, CDR2 ANQGSEA. Germline trimming cut 8 bases from V and 1 base from J; bases unmatched to any gene: 6. The CDR3 runs 14 residues. The CDR3 region is CSTSGTSGTDTQYF. CDR3 bases: TGCAGCACCTCCGGGACTAGCGGCACAGATACGCAGTATTTT.

This clonotype turned up a few times. The chain links TRBV5-1 to TRBJ2-2; the D is unclear. V was cut by 1 base and J by 9 bases, with 13 bases left in between. The CDR3 covers 14 residues. Germline CDR1 is SGHRS and CDR2 is YFSETQ. This CDR3 reads CASSLRLGDRELFF. The CDR3 nucleotides read TGCGCCAGCAGCTTGCGACTGGGCGATAGGGAGCTGTTTTTT.

The table lists this clonotype with a few counts. The V gene is TRBV18, the J gene TRBJ1-4; 9 nucleotides align to TRBD1. Trimming at V came to 3 bases and at J to 12 bases, leaving 11 bases not matched to a gene. From germline, CDR1 is KGHSH and CDR2 LQKENI. The CDR3 contains 15 residues. The CDR3 sequence: CASSPTQGALAELFF. The CDR3, as DNA: TGTGCCAGCTCACCTACACAGGGGGCTTTGGCAGAACTGTTTTTT.

This chain links TRBV12-3 or TRBV12-4 with TRBJ2-5, with D possibly being TRBD1 (5 bases). The CDR3 has 16 residues. The ends were cut back, 4 bases at V and 2 bases at J, with 17 bases in the middle. The CDR3 region is CASSCGDSISQETQYF. The CDR3 DNA is TGTGCCAGCAGTTGTGGAGACAGCATCTCACAAGAGACCCAGTACTTC.

The V gene is TRBV9, the J gene TRBJ2-5; D is ambiguous. Germline CDR1 is SGDLS and CDR2 is YYNGEE. The V gene lost 0 bases and the J gene lost 4 bases, with 13 bases spanning the gap. The CDR3 contains 15 residues. CDR3 loop: CASSVASGLRETQYF. The CDR3 DNA reads as TGTGCCAGCAGCGTAGCTAGTGGCCTGCGAGAGACCCAGTACTTC.

To note about this clonotype: The junction does not match germline at one end; this may be a read error. The V gene is TRBV5-1, the J gene TRBJ2-5; 9 bases match TRBD1. In germline, CDR1 is SGHRS, CDR2 YFSETQ. The CDR3 sequence is 14 residues long. The CDR3 protein is CASSPGTGMETQYF. The CDR3 DNA reads as TGTGCCAGCAGCCCCGGGACAGGGATGGAGACCCAGTACTTC.

This clonotype was seen a few times. The V gene is TRBV15, the J gene TRBJ2-2; possible D gene TRBD1, 5 bases. From germline, CDR1 is LNHNV and CDR2 YYDKDF (reference sequence). The CDR3 is 15 amino acids. V was pared by 0 bases and J by 5 bases, with 10 bases between. CDR3 DNA: TGTGCCACCAGCAGAGACCCAGCAGGGACCGGGGAGCTGTTTTTT. Translating gives CATSRDPAGTGELFF. Variable domain in full (rest from reference TRBV15 and TRBJ2-2): DAMVIQNPRYQVTQFGKPVTLSCSQTLNHNVMYWYQQKSSQAPKLLFHYYDKDFNNEADTPDNFQSRRPNTSFCFLDIRSPGLGDTAMYLCATSRDPAGTGELFFGEGSRLTVL.

This clonotype has only a few counts. The gene calls are TRBV5-1 and TRBJ2-1; D perhaps matches TRBD2 (5 bases). In germline, CDR1 is SGHRS, CDR2 YFSETQ. CDR3 length equals 16 residues. Trimming cost V 4 bases and J 0 bases, with 14 bases left between them. The CDR3 DNA follows: TGCGCCAGCAGCAAACTAACGGGGTCCTCCTACAATGAGCAGTTCTTC. As protein: CASSKLTGSSYNEQFF.

The chain couples TRBV10-3 to TRBJ1-5, with 8 bases that match TRBD1. The V gene's germline CDR1 is ENHRY and CDR2 SYGVKD. The CDR3 is made up of 16 amino acids. The trim removed 8 bases at V and 0 bases at J, leaving 9 bases unmatched. CDR3 amino acids: CAIRAPTGVSNQPQHF. CDR3 sequence (DNA): TGTGCCATCCGGGCCCCGACAGGGGTTAGCAATCAGCCCCAGCATTTT.

This clonotype was counted between two and nine times. V is TRBV9 and J is TRBJ2-3; no clear D gene. The CDR3 consists of 14 residues. The V end was cut by 3 bases, the J end by 6 bases, with 14 bases between. Germline V gives CDR1 SGDLS, CDR2 YYNGEE. For the CDR3, the DNA is TGTGCCAGCAGCGCTAGATTAGCTCAGGATACGCAGTATTTT. This gives the protein CASSARLAQDTQYF.

The V and J genes are TRBV20-1 and TRBJ2-7; D uncertain. This CDR3 contains 14 residues. Germline V gene data show CDR1 as DFQATT and CDR2 as SNEGSKA (reference sequence). The ends were cut back, 3 bases at V and 3 bases at J, with 15 bases in the middle. The CDR3 DNA reads as TGCAGTGCTAGTAGGGCCACCCCGGGCTACGAGCAGTACTTC. It specifies CSASRATPGYEQYF.

This clonotype was observed many times. The chain couples TRBV28 to TRBJ2-2, with 9 bases aligning to TRBD1. CDR1 is MDHEN and CDR2 is SYDVKM in the germline V gene. The V gene end was trimmed by 6 bases and the J gene end by 0 bases; junction bases not matched to a gene: 2. The CDR3 spans 15 residues. Here the CDR3 DNA reads TGTGCCAGCAGACGACAGGGGGCGAACACCGGGGAGCTGTTTTTT. As protein: CASRRQGANTGELFF.

This chain links TRBV20-1 with TRBJ2-1, with D perhaps matching TRBD1 (5 bases). Germline V CDR1 and CDR2: DFQATT, SNEGSKA (reference sequence). CDR3 size: 12 residues. V was pared by 7 bases and J by 6 bases, with 13 bases between. The DNA for the CDR3 is TGCAGTGGGACACCTTCGGGCAATGAGCAGTTCTTC. This codes for CSGTPSGNEQFF.

The chain is built from TRBV6-2 or TRBV6-3 and TRBJ2-7; no reliable D call. Deletions cut 6 bases from V and 5 bases from J, with 20 bases between. Germline V gene data show CDR1 as MNHEY and CDR2 as SVGEGT. The CDR3 runs 15 residues. Here the CDR3 DNA reads TGTGCCAGCAGACGCCGGAATTCGGGTGTGGACGAGCAGTACTTC. This sequence encodes CASRRRNSGVDEQYF.

The chain employs TRBV20-1 and TRBJ1-2, with a tentative D call TRBD1 (6 bases). Deletions cut 3 bases from V and 5 bases from J, with 16 bases between. The CDR3 covers 14 residues. CDR1 DFQATT and CDR2 SNEGSKA come from the germline V gene (reference sequence). The CDR3 nucleotides are TGCAGTGCTAGTCCGGGGGGCGGGGTGTATGGCTACACCTTC. Protein product: CSASPGGGVYGYTF.

This chain joins TRBV7-3 and TRBJ2-3, with a possible D match to TRBD1 (6 bases). The CDR3 totals 13 residues. Germline CDR1 is SGHTA and CDR2 is FQGTGA. Trimming took off 4 bases at V and 7 bases at J, with 12 bases between the two ends. The CDR3 region is CASSSNRDNTQYF. The CDR3 nucleotides are TGTGCCAGCAGCTCGAACAGGGACAATACGCAGTATTTT.

This clonotype appeared a few times. This rearrangement joins TRBV9 to TRBJ2-1; possible D gene TRBD2, 6 bases. In germline, CDR1 is SGDLS, CDR2 YYNGEE. The V gene lost 0 bases and the J gene lost 2 bases, with 9 bases spanning the gap. The CDR3 spans 15 residues. Here the CDR3 DNA reads TGTGCCAGCAGCGTAGACACGGGGGCCTACAATGAGCAGTTCTTC. Translating it yields CASSVDTGAYNEQFF.

This clonotype showed up just a few times. The rearrangement uses TRBV10-3 and TRBJ2-7, with a possible D match to TRBD1 (5 bases). The germline V gene encodes CDR1 ENHRY and CDR2 SYGVKD. V was clipped by 4 bases and J by 0 bases, with 13 bases between them. The CDR3 is 15 amino acids. The CDR3 DNA reads TGTGCCATCAGTGGGGCCCAGGGAATCTCCTACGAGCAGTACTTC. It encodes CAISGAQGISYEQYF.

The J gene is TRBJ2-4, the V gene TRBV12-3 or TRBV12-4, with TRBD2 matching 12 bases. The CDR3 totals 15 residues. J gave up 6 bases and V 5 bases, and 5 bases lay outside the gene matches. CDR3 nucleotide sequence: TGTGCCAGCAGTAGGACTAGCGGGGCTCGAAACATTCAGTACTTC. This translates into CASSRTSGARNIQYF.

J is TRBJ1-1 and V is TRBV20-1; D possibly corresponds to TRBD1 (5 bases). Trimming took off 0 bases at V and 5 bases at J, with 13 bases between the two ends. Per the germline V gene, CDR1 is DFQATT and CDR2 is SNEGSKA (reference sequence). The CDR3 is 14 residues long. The CDR3 here is CSARDGRDRTEAFF. Written as DNA, the CDR3 is TGCAGTGCTAGAGATGGGAGGGACCGAACTGAAGCTTTCTTT.